The 8 T cell receptor beta chains below were found in one sample sequenced in a study of shared clonotypes between healthy human individuals. TCRdb keeps only in-frame clones here, not all; method: immunoSEQ multiplex PCR. The sample comprises millions of clones, roughly 93% of which are singletons, and around 0.4% rests with the top ten. The material sequenced was naive CD4+ T cells from PBMCs. The subset is: CD45RA+ positively selected. The receptors derive from a man aged 18 to 29 in good health. Some clones in this sample may be carry-over from other donors' samples.

For the CDR3, the DNA is TGCGCCAGCAGTTTTGCTGGGGCCTATAACACTGAAGCTTTCTTT. The encoded protein is CASSFAGAYNTEAFF. The chain recombines TRBV5-1 with TRBJ1-1; TRBD1 is a possible D gene (5 bases). This CDR3 spans 15 amino acids. V lost 5 bases and J lost 2, with 16 bases in between. Germline values: CDR1 SGHRS, CDR2 YFSETQ.

This chain uses TRBV7-2 with TRBJ1-5, with a possible D match to TRBD1 (6 bases). V shed 5 bases and J shed 5 bases, with 16 bases lying between them. This CDR3 region has 15 residues. Germline-derived CDR1 and CDR2 are SGHTA and FQGNSA. CDR3 DNA sequence: TGTGCCAGCAGCCAGACAGGAGTAGGGCATCAGCCCCAGCATTTT. This encodes CASSQTGVGHQPQHF.

V usage is TRBV21-1 and J usage is TRBJ2-7; the listed D gene, TRBD2, was not tested against the DNA. TRBV21-1 represents a pseudogene. CDR3 length equals 8 residues. The CDR3 nucleotides are TGTGCCAGCAGCAAACCCTCCTTC. Translation: CASSKPSF.

The CDR3 region is CASSPRPTSGEGKNIQYF. DNA of the CDR3: TGTGCCAGCAGTCCCAGGCCCACTAGCGGGGAAGGCAAAAACATTCAGTACTTC. The V gene is TRBV27, the J gene TRBJ2-4; TRBD2 aligns across 10 bases. The CDR3 runs to 18 residues. The V gene end was trimmed by 5 bases and the J gene end by 3 bases; junction bases not matched to a gene: 13. Per the germline V gene, CDR1 is MNHEY and CDR2 is SMNVEV (reference sequence).

The chain joins TRBV4-1 to TRBJ2-5, with unresolved D. TRBJ2-7 matches the DNA end more closely, so the J call is doubtful. Per the germline V gene, CDR1 is MGHRA and CDR2 is YSYEKL. This CDR3 comprises 14 residues. The CDR3 reads CASSPATKTYEQYF. CDR3 DNA: TGCGCCAGCAGCCCAGCCACTAAGACCTACGAGCAGTACTTC.

This chain uses TRBV5-1 with TRBJ2-5; 7 bases are a match to TRBD1. V lost 0 bases to trimming and J lost 5 bases; unmatched junction nucleotides: 7. CDR1 is SGHRS, CDR2 YFSETQ, per germline. This CDR3 contains 15 residues. The CDR3 loop is CASSLVDRAGETQYF. The DNA of the CDR3 is TGCGCCAGCAGCTTGGTCGACAGGGCTGGGGAGACCCAGTACTTC.

This chain joins TRBV21-1 and TRBJ1-1. TRBV21-1 is a known pseudogene. This CDR3 spans 14 amino acids. The CDR3 DNA reads as TGTGCCAGCAGCAAAGCGCCGGGTAAGGTTGGAGCTTTCTTT. Protein: CASSKAPGKVGAFF.

The chain links TRBV7-6 to TRBJ2-1; D is possibly TRBD2 (6 bases). Deletions cut 1 base from V and 5 bases from J, with 12 bases between. The germline V gene has CDR1 SGHVS and CDR2 FNYEAQ. The CDR3 consists of 15 residues. The CDR3 DNA is TGTGCCAGCAGCTTAGGCGGGACCTACAACAATGAGCAGTTCTTC. It specifies CASSLGGTYNNEQFF.